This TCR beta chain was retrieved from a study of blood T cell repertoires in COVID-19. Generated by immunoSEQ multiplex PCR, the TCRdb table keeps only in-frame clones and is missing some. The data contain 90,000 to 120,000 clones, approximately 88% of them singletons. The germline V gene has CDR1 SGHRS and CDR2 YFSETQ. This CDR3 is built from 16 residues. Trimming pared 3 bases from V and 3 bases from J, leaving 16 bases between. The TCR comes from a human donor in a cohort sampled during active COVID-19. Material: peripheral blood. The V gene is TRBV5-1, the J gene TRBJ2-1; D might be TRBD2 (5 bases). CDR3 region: CASSSSPNPLYNEQFF. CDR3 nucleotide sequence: TGCGCCAGCAGCTCTAGCCCCAACCCCCTCTACAATGAGCAGTTCTTC.